This TCR beta chain was observed in a study of cytomegalovirus exposure and HLA in healthy donors. In this sample, this clone turned up once. The antigen remains undetermined. The donors were members of the validation cohort, which comprised approximately 120 subjects and was separate from the first cohort of roughly 700 subjects. Study-level results: The study listed under 200 cytomegalovirus-associated TCR beta chains.

Profiling relied on immunoSEQ multiplex PCR, and the TCRdb table lists in-frame clones only, not all of them. The sample holds roughly 130,000 clones; just under 90% are singletons and the top ten take over 5%. Trimming took 0 bases from V and 6 from J, leaving 12 bases between them. Germline V CDR1 and CDR2: SGDLS, YYNGEE. The CDR3 consists of 15 residues. V usage is TRBV9 and J usage is TRBJ2-2, with D tentatively TRBD1 (5 bases). Sequencing input: PBMCs. The sequence came from a woman between 25 and 40 years old in good health and CMV-seropositive. CDR3 amino acids: CASSVVGAGSGELFF. CDR3 DNA sequence: TGTGCCAGCAGCGTAGTAGGGGCAGGGTCCGGGGAGCTGTTTTTT.